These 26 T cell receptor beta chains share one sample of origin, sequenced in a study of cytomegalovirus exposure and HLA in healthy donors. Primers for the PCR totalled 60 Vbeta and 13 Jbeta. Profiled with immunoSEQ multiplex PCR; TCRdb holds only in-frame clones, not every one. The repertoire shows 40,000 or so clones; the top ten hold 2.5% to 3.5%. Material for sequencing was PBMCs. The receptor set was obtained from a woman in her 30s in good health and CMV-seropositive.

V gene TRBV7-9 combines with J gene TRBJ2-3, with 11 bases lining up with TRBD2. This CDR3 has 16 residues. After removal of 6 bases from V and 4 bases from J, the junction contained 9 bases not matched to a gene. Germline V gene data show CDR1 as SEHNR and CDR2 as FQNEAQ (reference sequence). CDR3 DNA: TGTGCCAGCAGTACACCGGGACTAGCGGCTCCAGATACGCAGTATTTT. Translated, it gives CASSTPGLAAPDTQYF.

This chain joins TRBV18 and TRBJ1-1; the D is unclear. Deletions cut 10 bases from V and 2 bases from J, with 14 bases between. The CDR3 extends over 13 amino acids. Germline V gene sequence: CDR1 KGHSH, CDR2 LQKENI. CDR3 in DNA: TGTGCCACCTGCACTGAGGGAAACACTGAAGCTTTCTTT. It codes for CATCTEGNTEAFF.

CDR3 loop: CASRDRASYEQYF. CDR3 bases: TGTGCCAGCCGGGACAGGGCCTCCTACGAGCAGTACTTC. The rearrangement uses TRBV6-1 and TRBJ2-7, with TRBD1 identical over 9 bases. The length of the CDR3 is 13 residues. The germline gives CDR1 MNHNS, CDR2 SASEGT. The junction had 2 bases not matched to a gene; V was cut back by 8 bases and J by 0 bases.

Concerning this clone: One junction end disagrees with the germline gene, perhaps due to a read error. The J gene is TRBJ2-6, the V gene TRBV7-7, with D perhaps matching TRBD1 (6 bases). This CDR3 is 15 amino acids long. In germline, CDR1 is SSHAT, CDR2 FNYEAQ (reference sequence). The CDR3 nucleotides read TGTGCTAGCAGCTTAACAGGGACAGGGGCCAACGTCCTGACTTTC. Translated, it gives CASSLTGTGANVLTF.

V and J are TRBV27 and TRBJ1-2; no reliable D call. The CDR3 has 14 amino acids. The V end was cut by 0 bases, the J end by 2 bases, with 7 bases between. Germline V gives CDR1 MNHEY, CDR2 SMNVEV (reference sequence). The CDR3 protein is CASSLSPQNYGYTF. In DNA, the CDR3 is TGTGCCAGCAGTTTATCCCCCCAGAACTATGGCTACACCTTC.

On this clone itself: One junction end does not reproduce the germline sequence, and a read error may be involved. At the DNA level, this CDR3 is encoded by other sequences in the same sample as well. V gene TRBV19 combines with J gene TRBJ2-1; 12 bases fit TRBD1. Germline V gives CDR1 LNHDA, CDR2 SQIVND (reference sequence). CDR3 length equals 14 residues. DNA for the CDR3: TGTGCCAGCGTCCGGGACAGGGGGCACAATGAACAGTTCTTC. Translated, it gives CASVRDRGHNEQFF.

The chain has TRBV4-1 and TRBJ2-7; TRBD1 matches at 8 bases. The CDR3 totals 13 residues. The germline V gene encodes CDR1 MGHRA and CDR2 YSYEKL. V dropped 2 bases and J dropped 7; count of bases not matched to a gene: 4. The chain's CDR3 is CASSQKQGVEQYF. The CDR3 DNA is TGCGCCAGCAGCCAAAAACAGGGGGTTGAGCAGTACTTC.

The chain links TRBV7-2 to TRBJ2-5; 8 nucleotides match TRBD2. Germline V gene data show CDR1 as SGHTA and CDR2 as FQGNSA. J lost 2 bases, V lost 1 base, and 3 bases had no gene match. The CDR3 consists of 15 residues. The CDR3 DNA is TGTGCCAGCAGCTTAGTAGCGGGGTATCAAGAGACCCAGTACTTC. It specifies CASSLVAGYQETQYF. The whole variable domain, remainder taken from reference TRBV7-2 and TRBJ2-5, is GAGVSQSPSNKVTEKGKDVELRCDPISGHTALYWYRQSLGQGLEFLIYFQGNSAPDKSGLPSDRFSAERTGGSVSTLTIQRTQQEDSAVYLCASSLVAGYQETQYFGPGTRLLVL.

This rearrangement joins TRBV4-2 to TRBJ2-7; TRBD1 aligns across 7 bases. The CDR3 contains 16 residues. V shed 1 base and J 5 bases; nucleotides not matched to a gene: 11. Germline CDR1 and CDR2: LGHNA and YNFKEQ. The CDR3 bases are TGTGCCAGCAGCCAAGGGACCTCAGGGGGTGGGCACGAGCAGTACTTC. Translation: CASSQGTSGGGHEQYF.

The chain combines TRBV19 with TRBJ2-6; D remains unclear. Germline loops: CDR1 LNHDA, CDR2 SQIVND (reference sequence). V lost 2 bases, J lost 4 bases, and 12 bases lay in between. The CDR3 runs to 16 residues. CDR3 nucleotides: TGTGCCAGTAGTATACGGTCCACGCCGGGGGCCAACGTCCTGACTTTC. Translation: CASSIRSTPGANVLTF.

The CDR3 bases are TGCGCCAGCAGCCTTTTTGGACAGGCAAAAGAGACCCAGTACTTC. This codes for CASSLFGQAKETQYF. The gene calls are TRBV5-1 and TRBJ2-5; 7 nucleotides line up with TRBD1. CDR3 length equals 15 residues. Trimming at V came to 4 bases and at J to 3 bases, leaving 9 bases not matched to a gene. Looked up from germline, CDR1 is SGHRS and CDR2 is YFSETQ.

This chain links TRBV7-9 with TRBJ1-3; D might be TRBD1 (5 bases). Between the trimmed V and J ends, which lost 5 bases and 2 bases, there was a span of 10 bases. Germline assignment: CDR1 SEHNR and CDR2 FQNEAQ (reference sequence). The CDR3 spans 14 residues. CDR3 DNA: TGTGCCAGCAGCGAGGTACAGGCTGGAAACACCATATATTTT. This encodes CASSEVQAGNTIYF. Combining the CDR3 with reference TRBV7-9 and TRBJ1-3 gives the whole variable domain DTGVSQNPRHKITKRGQNVTFRCDPISEHNRLYWYRQTLGQGPEFLTYFQNEAQLEKSRLLSDRFSAERPKGSFSTLEIQRTEQGDSAMYLCASSEVQAGNTIYFGEGSWLTVV.

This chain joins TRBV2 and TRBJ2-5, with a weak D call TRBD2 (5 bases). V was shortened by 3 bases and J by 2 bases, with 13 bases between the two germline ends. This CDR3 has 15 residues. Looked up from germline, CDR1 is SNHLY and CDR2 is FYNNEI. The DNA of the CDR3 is TGTGCCAGCAGTGAGTCGGGGTTCAATCAAGAGACCCAGTACTTC. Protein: CASSESGFNQETQYF. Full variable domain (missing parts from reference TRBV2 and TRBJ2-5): EPEVTQTPSHQVTQMGQEVILRCVPISNHLYFYWYRQILGQKVEFLVSFYNNEISEKSEIFDDQFSVERPDGSNFTLKIRSTKLEDSAMYFCASSESGFNQETQYFGPGTRLLVL.

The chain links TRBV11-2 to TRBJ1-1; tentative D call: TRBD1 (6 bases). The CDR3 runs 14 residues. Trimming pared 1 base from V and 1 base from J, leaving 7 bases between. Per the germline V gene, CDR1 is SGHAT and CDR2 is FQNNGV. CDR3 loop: CASSLGQENTEAFF. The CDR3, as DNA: TGTGCCAGCAGCTTAGGACAGGAGAACACTGAAGCTTTCTTT.

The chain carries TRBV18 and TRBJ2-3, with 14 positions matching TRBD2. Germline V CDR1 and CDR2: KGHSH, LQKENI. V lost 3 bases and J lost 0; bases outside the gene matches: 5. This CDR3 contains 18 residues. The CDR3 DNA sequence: TGTGCCAGCTCACCGGGACTAGCGGGGGAAACAAGCACAGATACGCAGTATTTT. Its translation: CASSPGLAGETSTDTQYF.

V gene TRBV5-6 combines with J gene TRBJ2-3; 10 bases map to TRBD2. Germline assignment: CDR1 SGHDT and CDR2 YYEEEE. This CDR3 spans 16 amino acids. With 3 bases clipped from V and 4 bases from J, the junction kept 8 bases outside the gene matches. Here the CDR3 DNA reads TGTGCCAGCAGCTCCCTAAGCGGGGGGGCCGCAGATACGCAGTATTTT. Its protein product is CASSSLSGGAADTQYF.

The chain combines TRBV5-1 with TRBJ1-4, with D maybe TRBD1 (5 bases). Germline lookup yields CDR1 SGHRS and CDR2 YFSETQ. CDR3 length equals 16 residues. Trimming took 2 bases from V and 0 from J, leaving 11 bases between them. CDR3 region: CASSLGALSTNEKLFF. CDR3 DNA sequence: TGCGCCAGCAGCTTAGGGGCCCTATCAACTAATGAAAAACTGTTTTTT.

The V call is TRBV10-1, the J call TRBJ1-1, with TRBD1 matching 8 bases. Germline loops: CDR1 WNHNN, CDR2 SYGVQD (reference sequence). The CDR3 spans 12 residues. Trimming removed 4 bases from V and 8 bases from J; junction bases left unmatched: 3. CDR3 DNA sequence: TGCGCCAGCAGTGTGGACAGGGTGGAAGCTTTCTTT. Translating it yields CASSVDRVEAFF.

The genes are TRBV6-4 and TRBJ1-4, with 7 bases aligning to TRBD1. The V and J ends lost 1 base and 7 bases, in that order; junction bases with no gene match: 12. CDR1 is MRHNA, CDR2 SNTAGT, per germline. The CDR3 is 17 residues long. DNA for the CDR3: TGTGCCAGCAGTGACTTGGACAAGGGGGCTCTTCTTGAAAAACTGTTTTTT. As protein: CASSDLDKGALLEKLFF.

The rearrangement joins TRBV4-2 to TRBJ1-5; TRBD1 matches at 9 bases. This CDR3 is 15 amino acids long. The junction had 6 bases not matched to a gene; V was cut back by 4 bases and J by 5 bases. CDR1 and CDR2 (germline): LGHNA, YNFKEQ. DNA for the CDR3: TGTGCCAGCAGCCGACAGGGGGATCGTGATCAGCCCCAGCATTTT. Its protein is CASSRQGDRDQPQHF.

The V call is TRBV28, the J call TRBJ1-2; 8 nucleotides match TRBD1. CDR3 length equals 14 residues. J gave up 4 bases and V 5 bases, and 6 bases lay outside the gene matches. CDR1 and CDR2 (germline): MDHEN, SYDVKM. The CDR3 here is CASSQRQGFYGYTF. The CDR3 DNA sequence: TGTGCCAGCAGTCAAAGACAGGGGTTCTATGGCTACACCTTC.

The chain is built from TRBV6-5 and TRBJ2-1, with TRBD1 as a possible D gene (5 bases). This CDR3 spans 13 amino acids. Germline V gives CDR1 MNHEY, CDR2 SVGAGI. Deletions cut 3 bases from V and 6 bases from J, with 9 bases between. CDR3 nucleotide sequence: TGTGCCAGCAGTTATGTAAGGGGCAATGAGCAGTTCTTC. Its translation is CASSYVRGNEQFF.

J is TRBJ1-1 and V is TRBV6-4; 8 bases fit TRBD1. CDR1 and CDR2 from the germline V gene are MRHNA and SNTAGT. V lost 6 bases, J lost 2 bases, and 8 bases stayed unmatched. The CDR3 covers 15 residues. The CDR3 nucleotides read TGTGCCAGCAGAGCCCTACAGGGGGTAAACACTGAAGCTTTCTTT. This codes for CASRALQGVNTEAFF.

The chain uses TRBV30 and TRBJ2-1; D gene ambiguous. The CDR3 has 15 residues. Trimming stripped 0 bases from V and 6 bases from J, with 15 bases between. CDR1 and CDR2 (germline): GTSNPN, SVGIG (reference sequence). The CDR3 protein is CAWSVLRFSSNEQFF. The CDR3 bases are TGTGCCTGGAGTGTACTAAGGTTTTCGTCCAATGAGCAGTTCTTC. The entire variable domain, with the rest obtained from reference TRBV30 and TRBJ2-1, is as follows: SQTIHQWPATLVQPVGSPLSLECTVEGTSNPNLYWYRQAAGRGLQLLFYSVGIGQISSEVPQNLSASRPQDRQFILSSKKLLLSDSGFYLCAWSVLRFSSNEQFFGPGTRLTVL.

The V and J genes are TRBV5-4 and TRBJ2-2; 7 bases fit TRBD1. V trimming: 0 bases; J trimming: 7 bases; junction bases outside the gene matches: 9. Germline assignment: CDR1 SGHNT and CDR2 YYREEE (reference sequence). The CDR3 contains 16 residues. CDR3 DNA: TGTGCCAGCAGCTTGGGTCGTGATAGGGACAGCGGGGAGCTGTTTTTT. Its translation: CASSLGRDRDSGELFF.

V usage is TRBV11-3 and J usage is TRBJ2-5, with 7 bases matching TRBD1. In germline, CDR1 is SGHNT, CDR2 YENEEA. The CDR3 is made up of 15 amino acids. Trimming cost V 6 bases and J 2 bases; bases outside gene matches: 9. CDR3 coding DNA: TGTGCCAGCAGTTTCAGGGGGAGCGTACAAGAGACCCAGTACTTC. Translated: CASSFRGSVQETQYF.